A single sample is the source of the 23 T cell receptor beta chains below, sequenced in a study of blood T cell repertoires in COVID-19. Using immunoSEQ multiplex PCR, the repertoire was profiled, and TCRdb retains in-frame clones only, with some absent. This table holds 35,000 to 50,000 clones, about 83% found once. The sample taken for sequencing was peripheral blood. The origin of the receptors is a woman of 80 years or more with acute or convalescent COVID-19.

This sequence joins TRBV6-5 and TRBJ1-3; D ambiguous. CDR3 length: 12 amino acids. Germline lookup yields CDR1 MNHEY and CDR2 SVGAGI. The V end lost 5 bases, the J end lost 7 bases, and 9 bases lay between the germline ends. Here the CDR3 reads CASSKNENTIYF. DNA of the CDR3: TGTGCCAGCAGTAAGAACGAGAACACCATATATTTT.

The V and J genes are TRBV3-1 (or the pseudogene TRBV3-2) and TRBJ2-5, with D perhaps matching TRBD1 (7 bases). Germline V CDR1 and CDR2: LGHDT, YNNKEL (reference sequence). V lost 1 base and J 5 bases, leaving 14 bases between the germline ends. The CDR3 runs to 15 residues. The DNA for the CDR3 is TGTGCCAGCAGCCAAGGCAGGGGGGCCCGGGAGACCCAGTACTTC. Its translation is CASSQGRGARETQYF.

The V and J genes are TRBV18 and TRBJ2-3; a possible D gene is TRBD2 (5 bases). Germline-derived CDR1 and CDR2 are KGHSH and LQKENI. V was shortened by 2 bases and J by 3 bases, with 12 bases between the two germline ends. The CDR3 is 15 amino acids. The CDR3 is CASSPTGIGTDTQYF. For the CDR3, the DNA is TGTGCCAGCTCACCAACGGGGATCGGTACAGATACGCAGTATTTT. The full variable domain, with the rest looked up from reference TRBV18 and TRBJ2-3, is NAGVMQNPRHLVRRRGQEARLRCSPMKGHSHVYWYRQLPEEGLKFMVYLQKENIIDESGMPKERFSAEFPKEGPSILRIQQVVRGDSAAYFCASSPTGIGTDTQYFGPGTRLTVL.

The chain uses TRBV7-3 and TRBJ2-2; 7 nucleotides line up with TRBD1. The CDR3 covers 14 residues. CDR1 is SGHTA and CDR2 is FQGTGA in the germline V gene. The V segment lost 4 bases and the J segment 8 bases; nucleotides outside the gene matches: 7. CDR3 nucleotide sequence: TGTGCCAGCAGCTCGGGACAGATAGGAGGGGAGCTGTTTTTT. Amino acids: CASSSGQIGGELFF.

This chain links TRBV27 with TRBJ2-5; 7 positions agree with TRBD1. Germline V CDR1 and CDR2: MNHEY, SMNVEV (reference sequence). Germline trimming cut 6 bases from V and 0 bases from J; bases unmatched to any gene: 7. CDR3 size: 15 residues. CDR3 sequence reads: CASRGTDLYQETQYF. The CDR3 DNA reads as TGTGCCAGCAGAGGGACAGATTTGTACCAAGAGACCCAGTACTTC.

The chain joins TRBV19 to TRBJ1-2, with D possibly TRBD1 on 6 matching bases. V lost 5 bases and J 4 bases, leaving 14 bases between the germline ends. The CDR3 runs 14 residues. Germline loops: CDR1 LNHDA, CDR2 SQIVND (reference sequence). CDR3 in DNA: TGTGCCAGTAGTGCCCCCGGGACAATCTATGGCTACACCTTC. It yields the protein CASSAPGTIYGYTF.

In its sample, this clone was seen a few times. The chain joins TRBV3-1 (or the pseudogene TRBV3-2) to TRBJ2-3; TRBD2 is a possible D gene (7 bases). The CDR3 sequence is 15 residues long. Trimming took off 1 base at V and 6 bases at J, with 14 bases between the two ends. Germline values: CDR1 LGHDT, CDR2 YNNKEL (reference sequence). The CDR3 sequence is CASSQVGGAPDTQYF. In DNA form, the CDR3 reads TGTGCCAGCAGCCAAGTAGGGGGGGCCCCGGATACGCAGTATTTT.

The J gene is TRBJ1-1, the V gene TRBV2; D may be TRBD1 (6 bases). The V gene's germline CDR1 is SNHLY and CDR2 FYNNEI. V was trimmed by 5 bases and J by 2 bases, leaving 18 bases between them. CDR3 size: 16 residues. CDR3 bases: TGTGCCAGCAGTATACGAGGGGGACACCTTAACACTGAAGCTTTCTTT. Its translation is CASSIRGGHLNTEAFF.

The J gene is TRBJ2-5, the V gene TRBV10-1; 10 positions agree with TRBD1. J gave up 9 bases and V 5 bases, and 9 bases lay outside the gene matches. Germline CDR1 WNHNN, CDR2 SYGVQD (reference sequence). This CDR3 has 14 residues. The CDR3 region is CASSNGTGVKAQYF. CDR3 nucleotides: TGCGCCAGCAGTAACGGGACAGGGGTTAAGGCCCAGTACTTC.

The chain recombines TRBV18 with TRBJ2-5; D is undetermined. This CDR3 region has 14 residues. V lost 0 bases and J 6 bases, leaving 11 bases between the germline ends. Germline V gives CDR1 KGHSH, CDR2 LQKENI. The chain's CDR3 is CASSPPVGLKTQYF. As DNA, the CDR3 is TGTGCCAGCTCACCACCGGTCGGTCTGAAGACCCAGTACTTC.

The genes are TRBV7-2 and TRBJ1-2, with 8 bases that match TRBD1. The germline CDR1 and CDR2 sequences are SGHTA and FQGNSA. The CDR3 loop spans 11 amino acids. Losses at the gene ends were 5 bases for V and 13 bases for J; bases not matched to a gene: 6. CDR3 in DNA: TGTGCCAGCAGCGCGGACAGGGTAGGCACCTTC. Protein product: CASSADRVGTF. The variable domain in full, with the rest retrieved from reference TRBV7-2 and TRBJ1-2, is GAGVSQSPSNKVTEKGKDVELRCDPISGHTALYWYRQSLGQGLEFLIYFQGNSAPDKSGLPSDRFSAERTGGSVSTLTIQRTQQEDSAVYLCASSADRVGTFGSGTRLTVV.

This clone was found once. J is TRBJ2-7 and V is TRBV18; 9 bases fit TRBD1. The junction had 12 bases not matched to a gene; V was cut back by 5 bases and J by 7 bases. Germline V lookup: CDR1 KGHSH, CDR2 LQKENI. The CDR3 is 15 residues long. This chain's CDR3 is CASSSTGTGSSEQYF. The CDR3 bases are TGTGCCAGCTCATCCACCGGGACAGGGAGCTCTGAGCAGTACTTC.

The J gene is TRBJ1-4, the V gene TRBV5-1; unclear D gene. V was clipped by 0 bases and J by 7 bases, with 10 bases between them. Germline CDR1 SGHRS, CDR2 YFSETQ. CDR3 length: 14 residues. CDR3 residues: CASSLEGSGEKLFF. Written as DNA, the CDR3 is TGCGCCAGCAGCTTGGAGGGCAGCGGTGAAAAACTGTTTTTT.

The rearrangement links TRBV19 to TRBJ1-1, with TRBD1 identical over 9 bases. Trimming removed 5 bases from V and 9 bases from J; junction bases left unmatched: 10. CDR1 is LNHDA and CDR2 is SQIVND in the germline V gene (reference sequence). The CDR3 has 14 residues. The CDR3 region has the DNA TGTGCCAGTAGTCCGGGTTCCGGGACAGGGAAAGCTTTCTTT. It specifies CASSPGSGTGKAFF.

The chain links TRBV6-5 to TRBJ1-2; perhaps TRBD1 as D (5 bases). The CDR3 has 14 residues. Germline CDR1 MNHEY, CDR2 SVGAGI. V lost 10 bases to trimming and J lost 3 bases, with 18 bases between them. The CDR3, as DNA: TGTGCCACCAGAGGGTTTTGGGGGGACTATGGCTACACCTTC. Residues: CATRGFWGDYGYTF.

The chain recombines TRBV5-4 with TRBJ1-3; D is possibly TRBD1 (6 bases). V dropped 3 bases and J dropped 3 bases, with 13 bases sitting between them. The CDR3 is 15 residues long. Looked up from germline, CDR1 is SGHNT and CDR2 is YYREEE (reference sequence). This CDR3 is CASSSNRAGGNTIYF. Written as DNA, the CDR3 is TGTGCCAGCAGCTCGAACAGGGCTGGTGGAAACACCATATATTTT. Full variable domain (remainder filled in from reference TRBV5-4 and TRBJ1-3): ETGVTQSPTHLIKTRGQQVTLRCSSQSGHNTVSWYQQALGQGPQFIFQYYREEENGRGNFPPRFSGLQFPNYSSELNVNALELDDSALYLCASSSNRAGGNTIYFGEGSWLTVV.

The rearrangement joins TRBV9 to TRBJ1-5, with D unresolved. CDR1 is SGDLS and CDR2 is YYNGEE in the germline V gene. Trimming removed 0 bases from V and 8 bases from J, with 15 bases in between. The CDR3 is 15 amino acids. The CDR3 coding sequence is TGTGCCAGCAGCGTAGAAGGCCCGGGGAGAGAGCCCCAGCATTTT. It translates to CASSVEGPGREPQHF.

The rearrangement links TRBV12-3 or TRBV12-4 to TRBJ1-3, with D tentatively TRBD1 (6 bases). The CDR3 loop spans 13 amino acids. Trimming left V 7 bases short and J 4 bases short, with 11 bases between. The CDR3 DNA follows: TGTGCCAGCACCACAGGGTCCGGAAACACCATATATTTT. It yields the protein CASTTGSGNTIYF.

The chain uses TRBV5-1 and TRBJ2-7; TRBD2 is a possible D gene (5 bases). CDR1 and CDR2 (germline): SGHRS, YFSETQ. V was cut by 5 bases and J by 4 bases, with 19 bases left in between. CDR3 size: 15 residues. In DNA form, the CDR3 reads TGCGCCAGCAGGCTCTGGGGAGACGGGTTTTACGAGCAGTACTTC. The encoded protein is CASRLWGDGFYEQYF.

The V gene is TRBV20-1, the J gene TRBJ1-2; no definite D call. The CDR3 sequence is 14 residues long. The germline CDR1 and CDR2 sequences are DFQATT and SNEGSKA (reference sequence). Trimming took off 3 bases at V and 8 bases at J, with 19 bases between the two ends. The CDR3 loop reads CSASLGTAGKGYTF. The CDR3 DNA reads TGCAGTGCTAGTTTGGGCACCGCCGGGAAGGGCTACACCTTC.

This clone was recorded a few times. The CDR3 is CASSYSTGGREQYF. The CDR3 nucleotides are TGTGCCAGCAGTTACTCGACCGGGGGGCGCGAGCAGTACTTC. The chain uses TRBV6-5 and TRBJ2-7; D perhaps matches TRBD2 (7 bases). CDR3 length: 14 amino acids. CDR1 and CDR2 (germline): MNHEY, SVGAGI. Between the trimmed V and J ends, which lost 0 bases and 6 bases, there was a span of 12 bases.

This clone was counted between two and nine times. CDR3 in DNA: TGTGCCAGCACAGGAAGCGGGGGATTCACAGATACGCAGTATTTT. It codes for CASTGSGGFTDTQYF. This chain joins TRBV6-5 and TRBJ2-3; 8 bases map to TRBD2. The CDR3 is made up of 15 amino acids. J lost 2 bases, V lost 7 bases, and 8 bases had no gene match. In germline, CDR1 is MNHEY, CDR2 SVGAGI.

The CDR3 DNA sequence: TGTGCCTCCCAGGGAATACAGGGCGCACCCCTCCACTTT. This encodes CASQGIQGAPLHF. The chain carries TRBV30 and TRBJ1-6; D possibly corresponds to TRBD1 (6 bases). Germline V CDR1 and CDR2: GTSNPN, SVGIG (reference sequence). The CDR3 consists of 13 residues. V lost 7 bases to trimming and J lost 11 bases, with 18 bases between them.